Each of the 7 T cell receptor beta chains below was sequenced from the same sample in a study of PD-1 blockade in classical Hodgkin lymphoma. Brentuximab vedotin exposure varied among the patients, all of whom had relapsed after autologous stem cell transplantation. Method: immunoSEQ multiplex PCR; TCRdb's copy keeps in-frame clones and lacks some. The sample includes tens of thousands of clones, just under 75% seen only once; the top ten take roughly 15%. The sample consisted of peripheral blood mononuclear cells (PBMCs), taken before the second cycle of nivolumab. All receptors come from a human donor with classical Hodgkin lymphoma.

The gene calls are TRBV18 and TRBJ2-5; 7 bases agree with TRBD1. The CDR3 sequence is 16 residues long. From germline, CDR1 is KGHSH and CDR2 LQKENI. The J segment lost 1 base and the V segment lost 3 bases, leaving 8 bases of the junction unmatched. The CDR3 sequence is CASSPLMTGTQETQYF. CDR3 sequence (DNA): TGTGCCAGCTCACCGTTAATGACAGGGACCCAAGAGACCCAGTACTTC.

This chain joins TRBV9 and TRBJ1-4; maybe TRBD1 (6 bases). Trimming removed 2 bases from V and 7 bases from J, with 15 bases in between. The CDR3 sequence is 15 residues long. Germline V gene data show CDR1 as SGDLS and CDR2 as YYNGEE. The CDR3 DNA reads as TGTGCCAGCAGCGTCAGGGGTCTCCCCTCTGAAAAACTGTTTTTT. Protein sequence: CASSVRGLPSEKLFF.

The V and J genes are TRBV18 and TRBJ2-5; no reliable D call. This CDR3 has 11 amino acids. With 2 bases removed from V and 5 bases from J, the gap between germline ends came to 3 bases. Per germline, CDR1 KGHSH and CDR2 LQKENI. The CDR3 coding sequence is TGTGCCAGCTCACCATTGGAGACCCAGTACTTC. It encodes CASSPLETQYF. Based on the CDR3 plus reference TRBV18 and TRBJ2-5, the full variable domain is NAGVMQNPRHLVRRRGQEARLRCSPMKGHSHVYWYRQLPEEGLKFMVYLQKENIIDESGMPKERFSAEFPKEGPSILRIQQVVRGDSAAYFCASSPLETQYFGPGTRLLVL.

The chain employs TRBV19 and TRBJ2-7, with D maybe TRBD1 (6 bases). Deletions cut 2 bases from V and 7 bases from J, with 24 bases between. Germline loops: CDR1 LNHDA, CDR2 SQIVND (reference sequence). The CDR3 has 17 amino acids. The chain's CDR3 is CASSIRGIGPIVGEQYF. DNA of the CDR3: TGTGCCAGTAGTATAAGGGGGATAGGGCCCATCGTGGGGGAGCAGTACTTC.

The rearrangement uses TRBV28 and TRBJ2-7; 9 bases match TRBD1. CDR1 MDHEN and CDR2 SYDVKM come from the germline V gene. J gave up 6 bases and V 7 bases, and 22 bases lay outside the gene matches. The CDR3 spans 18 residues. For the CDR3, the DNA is TGTGCCAGCACAAAGACCGCTGCTGGGGGACAGGGCGGGGGCGAGCAGTACTTC. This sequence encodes CASTKTAAGGQGGGEQYF.

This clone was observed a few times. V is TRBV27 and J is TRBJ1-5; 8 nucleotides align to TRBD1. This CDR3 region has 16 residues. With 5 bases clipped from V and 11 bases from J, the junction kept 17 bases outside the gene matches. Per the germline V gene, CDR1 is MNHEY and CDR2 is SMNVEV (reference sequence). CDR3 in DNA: TGTGCCAGCAGTGCTTCAGGGGGCTCCCTCCGGGGTGCCCAGCATTTT. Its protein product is CASSASGGSLRGAQHF.

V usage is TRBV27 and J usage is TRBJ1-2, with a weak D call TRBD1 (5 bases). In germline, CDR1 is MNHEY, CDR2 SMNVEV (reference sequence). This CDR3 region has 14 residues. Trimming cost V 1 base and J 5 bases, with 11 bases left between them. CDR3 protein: CASSLYRLLYGYTF. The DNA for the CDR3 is TGTGCCAGCAGTTTATACAGGTTACTGTATGGCTACACCTTC.